Sequencing of this T cell receptor beta chain was carried out in a study of T-cell reconstitution after alpha-beta-depleted transplantation in children. This clonotype was seen a handful of times. The target antigen is unknown. CDR3 length: 14 amino acids. Trimming removed 7 bases at V and 3 bases at J, with 16 bases between. Construction of the TCRbeta library involved unique molecular identifiers. TCRdb fed the PCR reads into MiXCR, producing one record per CDR3 protein. The sample yields approximately 210,000 distinct CDR3 sequences, approximately 17% seen once. General study results and limits: Newly produced T cells mostly provided counts and TCRbeta diversity after one year, as hyperexpanded clones declined. After transplant, high TCRbeta diversity at day 60 in some patients arose from surviving recipient T cells and thymic progenitors.

This chain joins TRBV12-3 or TRBV12-4 and TRBJ2-7, with D possibly matching TRBD1 (6 bases). The sequence was collected from a male patient aged 2-10 years who had a stem cell transplant for acute lymphoblastic leukemia, so the T cells may come from the graft donor. This sample comprised PBMCs, mostly from graft donor cells, obtained 360 days after TCRalphabeta/CD19-depleted stem cell transplant. The CDR3, as DNA: TGTGCCAGCACCGCGACAGGATCGTTCTACGAGCAGTACTTC. This sequence encodes CASTATGSFYEQYF.